The T cell receptor beta chain described here comes from a study of beta chain features in type 1 diabetes. Study-wide results and caveats: With patients and controls alike, PCR might favor shorter templates to an equal degree. Cells expressing TCR highly could be over-represented by cDNA sequencing.

The V gene end was trimmed by 6 bases and the J gene end by 2 bases; junction bases not matched to a gene: 4. The CDR3 totals 15 residues. The germline V gene encodes CDR1 ENHRY and CDR2 SYGVKD. This clone was picked up a small number of times. Its specificity is unknown. Sampling consisted of one heparinised blood draw per donor, averaging around 100 mL. The authors obtained over 95% purity in all sorted populations. Sequencing targeted expressed TCRB transcripts, as all isolated RNA had been reverse transcribed. The assay was immunoSEQ multiplex PCR, and TCRdb's table has in-frame clones only and misses some. The table shows 500,000 to 700,000 clones, with about 16% occurring only once.

The TCR originated in a man aged 18-30 years in good health. V is TRBV10-3 and J is TRBJ2-6; 7 bases align to TRBD1. The specimen sequenced was naive CD4+ T cells from blood. CDR3 DNA: TGTGCCATCAGCACACAGGGGACTGGGGCCAACGTCCTGACTTTC. Protein: CAISTQGTGANVLTF.